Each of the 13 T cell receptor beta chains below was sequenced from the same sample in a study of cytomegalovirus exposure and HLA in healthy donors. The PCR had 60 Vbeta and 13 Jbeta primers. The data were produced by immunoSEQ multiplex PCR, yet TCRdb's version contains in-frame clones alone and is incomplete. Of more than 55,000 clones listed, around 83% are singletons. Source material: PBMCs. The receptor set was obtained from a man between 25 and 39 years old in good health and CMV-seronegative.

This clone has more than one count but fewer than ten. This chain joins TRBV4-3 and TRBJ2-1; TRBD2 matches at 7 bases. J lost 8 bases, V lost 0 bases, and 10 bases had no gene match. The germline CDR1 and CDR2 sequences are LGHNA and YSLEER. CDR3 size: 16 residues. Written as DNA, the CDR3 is TGCGCCAGCAGCCAAGATCGGGCGGGAGTTGGCGATGAGCAGTTCTTC. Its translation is CASSQDRAGVGDEQFF.

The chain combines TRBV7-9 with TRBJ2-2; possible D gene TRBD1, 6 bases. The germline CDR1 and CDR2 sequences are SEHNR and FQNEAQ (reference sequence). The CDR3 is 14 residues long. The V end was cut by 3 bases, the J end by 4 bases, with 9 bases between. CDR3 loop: CASSFDRSTGELFF. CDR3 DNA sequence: TGTGCCAGCAGCTTTGACAGGTCCACCGGGGAGCTGTTTTTT.

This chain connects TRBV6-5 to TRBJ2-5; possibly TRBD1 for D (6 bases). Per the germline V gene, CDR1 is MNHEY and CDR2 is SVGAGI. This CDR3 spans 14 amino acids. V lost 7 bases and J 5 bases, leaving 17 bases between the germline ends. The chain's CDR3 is CASNPQGPSETQYF. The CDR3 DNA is TGTGCCAGCAACCCACAGGGCCCCTCGGAGACCCAGTACTTC.

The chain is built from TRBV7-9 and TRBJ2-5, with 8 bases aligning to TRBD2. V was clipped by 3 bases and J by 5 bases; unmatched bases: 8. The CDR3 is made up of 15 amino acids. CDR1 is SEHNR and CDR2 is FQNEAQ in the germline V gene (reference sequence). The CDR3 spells CASSFIRGGRETQYF. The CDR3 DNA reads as TGTGCCAGCAGCTTTATACGGGGGGGCCGGGAGACCCAGTACTTC.

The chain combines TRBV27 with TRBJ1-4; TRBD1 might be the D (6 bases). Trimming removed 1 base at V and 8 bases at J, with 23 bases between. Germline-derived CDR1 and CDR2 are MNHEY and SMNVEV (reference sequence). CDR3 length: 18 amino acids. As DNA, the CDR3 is TGTGCCAGCAGTTTATATCCCTCACAGGGTAGAAGCCCGGAAAAACTGTTTTTT. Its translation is CASSLYPSQGRSPEKLFF. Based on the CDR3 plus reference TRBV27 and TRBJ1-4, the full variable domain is EAQVTQNPRYLITVTGKKLTVTCSQNMNHEYMSWYRQDPGLGLRQIYYSMNVEVTDKGDVPEGYKVSRKEKRNFPLILESPSPNQTSLYFCASSLYPSQGRSPEKLFFGSGTQLSVL.

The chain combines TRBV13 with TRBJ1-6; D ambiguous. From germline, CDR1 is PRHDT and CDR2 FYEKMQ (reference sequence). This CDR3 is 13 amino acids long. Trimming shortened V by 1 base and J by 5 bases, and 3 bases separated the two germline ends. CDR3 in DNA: TGTGCCAGCAGCTTAGCAGATAATTCACCCCTCCACTTT. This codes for CASSLADNSPLHF.

The CDR3 sequence is CASSLGLGGAGYGYTF. In DNA form, the CDR3 reads TGTGCCAGCAGCTTAGGCTTAGGTGGAGCTGGGTATGGCTACACCTTC. The J gene is TRBJ1-2, the V gene TRBV13, with no clear D. V lost 0 bases and J 5 bases, leaving 16 bases between the germline ends. This CDR3 spans 16 amino acids. Germline lookup yields CDR1 PRHDT and CDR2 FYEKMQ (reference sequence).

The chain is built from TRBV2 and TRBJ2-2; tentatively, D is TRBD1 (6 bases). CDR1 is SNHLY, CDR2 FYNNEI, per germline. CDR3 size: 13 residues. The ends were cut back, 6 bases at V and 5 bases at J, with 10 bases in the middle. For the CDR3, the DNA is TGTGCCAGCAGACAGGGCACGACCGGGGAGCTGTTTTTT. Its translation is CASRQGTTGELFF.

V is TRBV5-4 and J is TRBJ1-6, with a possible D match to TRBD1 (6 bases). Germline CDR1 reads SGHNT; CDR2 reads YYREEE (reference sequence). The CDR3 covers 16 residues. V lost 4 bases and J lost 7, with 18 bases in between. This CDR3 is CASSPVAGARNSPLHF. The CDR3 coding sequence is TGTGCCAGCAGCCCGGTGGCGGGGGCTAGGAATTCACCCCTCCACTTT. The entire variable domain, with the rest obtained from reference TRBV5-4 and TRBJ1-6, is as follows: ETGVTQSPTHLIKTRGQQVTLRCSSQSGHNTVSWYQQALGQGPQFIFQYYREEENGRGNFPPRFSGLQFPNYSSELNVNALELDDSALYLCASSPVAGARNSPLHFGNGTRLTVT.

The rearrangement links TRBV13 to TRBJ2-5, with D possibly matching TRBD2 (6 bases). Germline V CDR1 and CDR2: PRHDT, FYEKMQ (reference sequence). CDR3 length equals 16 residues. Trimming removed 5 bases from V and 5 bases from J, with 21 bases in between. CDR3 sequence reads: CASSITSFAGRETQYF. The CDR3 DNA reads TGTGCCAGCAGCATTACTAGCTTTGCAGGGCGGGAGACCCAGTACTTC.

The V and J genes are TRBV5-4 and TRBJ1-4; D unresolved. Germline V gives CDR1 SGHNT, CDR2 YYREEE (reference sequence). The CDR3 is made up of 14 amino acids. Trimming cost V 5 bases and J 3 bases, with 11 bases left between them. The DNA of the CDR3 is TGTGCCAGCAGACCTGCGGGTTCTAATGAAAAACTGTTTTTT. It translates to CASRPAGSNEKLFF.

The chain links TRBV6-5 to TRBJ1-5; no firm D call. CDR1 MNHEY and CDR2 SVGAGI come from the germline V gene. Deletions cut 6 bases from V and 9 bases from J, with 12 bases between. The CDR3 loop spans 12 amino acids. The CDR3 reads CASRSPLGPQHF. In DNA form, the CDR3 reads TGTGCCAGCAGATCCCCGCTAGGGCCCCAGCATTTT.

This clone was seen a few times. CDR3 nucleotides: TGTGCCAGCAGCTCACAGGGTTTGACTGAAGCTTTCTTT. Translation gives CASSSQGLTEAFF. The chain combines TRBV7-3 with TRBJ1-1, with a tentative D call TRBD1 (6 bases). The V end was cut by 4 bases, the J end by 5 bases, with 11 bases between. The CDR3 runs 13 residues. Germline loops: CDR1 SGHTA, CDR2 FQGTGA.